Each of the 16 T cell receptor beta chains below was sequenced from the same sample in a study of control samples from healthy donors and cancer patients. Here immunoSEQ multiplex PCR was the method, and the copy in TCRdb shows in-frame clones only, minus some. The table shows some 95,000 clones, with 79% occurring only once. Sequenced: blood. The receptor set was obtained from a woman aged 25 to 39 in good health.

V is TRBV10-3 and J is TRBJ2-3; 8 bases are a match to TRBD2. With V trimmed by 10 bases and J by 2 bases, 5 bases remained unmatched. Germline lookup yields CDR1 ENHRY and CDR2 SYGVKD. This CDR3 spans 13 amino acids. In nucleotides, the CDR3 is TGTGCCAATCGGGGGGGGCCCACAGATACGCAGTATTTT. It specifies CANRGGPTDTQYF.

The chain is built from TRBV6-1 and TRBJ1-6; D unclear. Germline V gene sequence: CDR1 MNHNS, CDR2 SASEGT. Between the trimmed V and J ends, which lost 1 base and 15 bases, there was a span of 10 bases. The CDR3 runs to 12 residues. The CDR3 here is CASSEVPYYLHF. The CDR3 DNA reads TGTGCCAGCAGTGAAGTTCCCTACTACCTCCACTTT.

The gene calls are TRBV7-2 and TRBJ1-2; D is unclear. There are 15 residues in the CDR3. The germline V gene has CDR1 SGHTA and CDR2 FQGNSA. V gave up 2 bases and J gave up 0 bases, with 10 bases separating them. CDR3 sequence reads: CASSLSVQTNYGYTF. The CDR3 region has the DNA TGTGCCAGCAGCTTAAGCGTACAAACTAACTATGGCTACACCTTC. Full variable domain (missing parts from reference TRBV7-2 and TRBJ1-2): GAGVSQSPSNKVTEKGKDVELRCDPISGHTALYWYRQSLGQGLEFLIYFQGNSAPDKSGLPSDRFSAERTGGSVSTLTIQRTQQEDSAVYLCASSLSVQTNYGYTFGSGTRLTVV.

This clone was observed once. The chain joins TRBV11-2 to TRBJ2-5; D may be TRBD1 (5 bases). The CDR3 consists of 15 residues. The germline CDR1 and CDR2 sequences are SGHAT and FQNNGV. V lost 2 bases and J 4 bases, leaving 14 bases between the germline ends. This chain's CDR3 is CASSLSGRGGETQYF. Written as DNA, the CDR3 is TGTGCCAGCAGCTTAAGTGGTAGGGGCGGAGAGACCCAGTACTTC.

The chain employs TRBV19 and TRBJ1-1; possible D gene TRBD1, 5 bases. Between the trimmed V and J ends, which lost 10 bases and 5 bases, there was a span of 14 bases. This CDR3 contains 12 residues. The germline gives CDR1 LNHDA, CDR2 SQIVND (reference sequence). CDR3 in amino acids: CATQAGHTEAFF. CDR3 nucleotides: TGTGCCACCCAGGCAGGGCATACTGAAGCTTTCTTT.

CDR3 sequence: CASSSQGASTEAFF. In DNA, the CDR3 is TGTGCCAGTAGTTCCCAGGGGGCTAGCACTGAAGCTTTCTTT. The gene calls are TRBV19 and TRBJ1-1, with TRBD1 matching 8 bases. Germline V gene lookup returns CDR1 LNHDA and CDR2 SQIVND (reference sequence). J was trimmed by 4 bases and V by 5 bases; bases with no gene match: 6. The CDR3 length is 14 residues. The whole variable domain, filled in from reference TRBV19 and TRBJ1-1, reads DGGITQSPKYLFRKEGQNVTLSCEQNLNHDAMYWYRQDPGQGLRLIYYSQIVNDFQKGDIAEGYSVSREKKESFPLTVTSAQKNPTAFYLCASSSQGASTEAFFGQGTRLTVV.

J is TRBJ1-1 and V is TRBV14; 7 positions agree with TRBD1. The CDR3 consists of 17 residues. The germline gives CDR1 SGHDN, CDR2 FVKESK. V shed 1 base, J shed 3 bases, and the junction held 11 bases outside the gene matches. CDR3 sequence: CASSQGQLRGWDTEAFF. CDR3 nucleotide sequence: TGTGCCAGCAGCCAAGGTCAACTCAGGGGGTGGGACACTGAAGCTTTCTTT.

The chain links TRBV24-1 to TRBJ2-3; TRBD1 matches at 10 bases. The germline V gene encodes CDR1 KGHDR and CDR2 SFDVKD. The CDR3 runs 15 residues. Trimming took 3 bases from V and 5 from J; bases not matched to a gene: 4. The CDR3 region has the DNA TGTGCCACCAGTGATCGGACAGGGGGGGTAGATACGCAGTATTTT. Residues: CATSDRTGGVDTQYF.

The chain combines TRBV30 with TRBJ2-3, with D perhaps TRBD1 or TRBD2 (5 bases each). V lost 0 bases and J 1 base, leaving 23 bases between the germline ends. CDR1 and CDR2 (germline): GTSNPN, SVGIG (reference sequence). The CDR3 has 19 amino acids. The CDR3 nucleotides read TGTGCCTGGAGTGTAGGCTCCGGGGCCCAACAGATCCGCACAGATACGCAGTATTTT. It translates to CAWSVGSGAQQIRTDTQYF.

CDR3 in DNA: TGCGCCAGCAGCTCACCGGGCGGGTCGAACTATGGCTACACCTTC. Translation: CASSSPGGSNYGYTF. The chain links TRBV5-1 to TRBJ1-2; no clear D. Germline V gives CDR1 SGHRS, CDR2 YFSETQ. CDR3 length: 15 amino acids. V lost 3 bases and J 2 bases, leaving 14 bases between the germline ends. Based on the CDR3 plus reference TRBV5-1 and TRBJ1-2, the full variable domain is KAGVTQTPRYLIKTRGQQVTLSCSPISGHRSVSWYQQTPGQGLQFLFEYFSETQRNKGNFPGRFSGRQFSNSRSEMNVSTLELGDSALYLCASSSPGGSNYGYTFGSGTRLTVV.

This chain connects TRBV6-5 to TRBJ2-7, with 9 positions matching TRBD1. The V segment lost 4 bases and the J segment 6 bases; nucleotides outside the gene matches: 4. CDR3 size: 13 residues. Germline CDR1 is MNHEY and CDR2 is SVGAGI. The CDR3 spells CASSWDRAAEQYF. The CDR3 DNA reads TGTGCCAGCAGTTGGGACAGGGCGGCCGAGCAGTACTTC.

The genes are TRBV30 and TRBJ1-1, with 8 bases that match TRBD1. V shed 0 bases and J 0 bases; nucleotides not matched to a gene: 6. Germline loops: CDR1 GTSNPN, CDR2 SVGIG (reference sequence). The CDR3 has 16 residues. CDR3 residues: CAWSVGQGGMNTEAFF. Here the CDR3 DNA reads TGTGCCTGGAGTGTAGGACAGGGAGGCATGAACACTGAAGCTTTCTTT.

The rearrangement uses TRBV3-1 (or the pseudogene TRBV3-2) and TRBJ2-7; 10 bases fit TRBD2. Trimming removed 0 bases from V and 7 bases from J; junction bases left unmatched: 9. The CDR3 contains 16 residues. Per germline, CDR1 LGHDT and CDR2 YNNKEL (reference sequence). DNA of the CDR3: TGTGCCAGCAGCCAAGATCTTAGCGGGGGGCCGCGAGAGCAGTACTTC. It translates to CASSQDLSGGPREQYF.

The chain carries TRBV6-5 and TRBJ2-2, with D perhaps matching TRBD2 (5 bases). The CDR3 is 13 amino acids. The germline V and J ends were trimmed by 11 bases and 1 base, with 11 bases remaining between them. Germline lookup yields CDR1 MNHEY and CDR2 SVGAGI. The CDR3 is CAAGILNTGELFF. The CDR3 DNA is TGTGCCGCCGGGATTCTGAACACCGGGGAGCTGTTTTTT.

J is TRBJ2-5 and V is TRBV18; a possible D gene is TRBD1 (5 bases). CDR3 length: 14 residues. V dropped 3 bases and J dropped 4 bases, with 12 bases sitting between them. CDR1 and CDR2 (germline): KGHSH, LQKENI. The CDR3 DNA follows: TGTGCCAGCTCACCGCCCGACAGACGAGAGACCCAGTACTTC. Encoded protein: CASSPPDRRETQYF.

The chain has TRBV15 and TRBJ2-6; D possibly corresponds to TRBD2 (5 bases). The CDR3 runs 16 residues. V lost 0 bases to trimming and J lost 0 bases, with 6 bases between them. Germline V gene sequence: CDR1 LNHNV, CDR2 YYDKDF (reference sequence). CDR3 in DNA: TGTGCCACCAGCAGAGACAGCGGCTCTGGGGCCAACGTCCTGACTTTC. Protein: CATSRDSGSGANVLTF.